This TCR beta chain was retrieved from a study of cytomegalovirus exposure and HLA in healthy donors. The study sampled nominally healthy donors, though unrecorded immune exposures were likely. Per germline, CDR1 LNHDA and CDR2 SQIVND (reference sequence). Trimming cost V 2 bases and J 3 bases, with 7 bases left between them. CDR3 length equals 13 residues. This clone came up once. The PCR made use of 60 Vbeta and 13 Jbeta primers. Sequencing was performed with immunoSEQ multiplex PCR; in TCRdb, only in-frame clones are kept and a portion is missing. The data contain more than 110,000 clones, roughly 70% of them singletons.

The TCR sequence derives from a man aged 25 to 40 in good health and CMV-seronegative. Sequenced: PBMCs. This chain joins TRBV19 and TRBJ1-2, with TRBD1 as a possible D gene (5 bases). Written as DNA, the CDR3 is TGTGCCAGTAGTATACAGGGCGACTATGGCTACACCTTC. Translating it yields CASSIQGDYGYTF.